These 11 T cell receptor beta chains were all obtained from the same sample, sequenced in a study of cytomegalovirus exposure and HLA in healthy donors. Both 60 Vbeta primers and 13 Jbeta primers went into the PCR. Measured with immunoSEQ multiplex PCR; TCRdb has only the in-frame clones, and not every one. Here the sample spans about 160,000 clones, 60% to 80% being singletons. Sequenced input: PBMCs. These receptors all come from a woman aged 45 to 65 in good health and CMV-seropositive.

The rearrangement links TRBV9 to TRBJ1-1; TRBD1 matches 9 bases. The CDR3 spans 16 residues. V dropped 4 bases and J dropped 0; count of bases not matched to a gene: 7. CDR1 SGDLS and CDR2 YYNGEE come from the germline V gene. CDR3 DNA sequence: TGTGCCAGCAGCCCCCGCTGGGACAGGGTGAACACTGAAGCTTTCTTT. It encodes CASSPRWDRVNTEAFF. Variable domain in full (rest from reference TRBV9 and TRBJ1-1): DSGVTQTPKHLITATGQRVTLRCSPRSGDLSVYWYQQSLDQGLQFLIQYYNGEERAKGNILERFSAQQFPDLHSELNLSSLELGDSALYFCASSPRWDRVNTEAFFGQGTRLTVV.

This clone has only a few counts. This chain connects TRBV7-9 to TRBJ2-1; D is unclear. V lost 2 bases, J lost 8 bases, and 7 bases lay in between. The V gene's germline CDR1 is SEHNR and CDR2 FQNEAQ (reference sequence). CDR3 length: 12 residues. CDR3 nucleotide sequence: TGTGCCAGCAGCTTAATTGGGCATGAGCAGTTCTTC. Translation gives CASSLIGHEQFF. Looking up the rest from reference TRBV7-9 and TRBJ2-1 gives the full variable domain: DTGVSQNPRHKITKRGQNVTFRCDPISEHNRLYWYRQTLGQGPEFLTYFQNEAQLEKSRLLSDRFSAERPKGSFSTLEIQRTEQGDSAMYLCASSLIGHEQFFGPGTRLTVL.

The J gene is TRBJ2-6, the V gene TRBV4-2; a possible D gene is TRBD2 (6 bases). V was pared by 0 bases and J by 2 bases, with 14 bases between. This CDR3 is built from 18 residues. Germline-derived CDR1 and CDR2 are LGHNA and YNFKEQ. This chain's CDR3 is CASSQDRGTGPGANVLTF. The CDR3 DNA reads TGTGCCAGCAGCCAAGATCGGGGGACGGGACCTGGGGCCAACGTCCTGACTTTC.

This clone was recorded only once. This chain joins TRBV27 and TRBJ2-7, with TRBD1 matching 7 bases. With V trimmed by 8 bases and J by 8 bases, 18 bases remained unmatched. CDR1 is MNHEY and CDR2 is SMNVEV in the germline V gene (reference sequence). This CDR3 is 15 amino acids long. This CDR3 is CASSPDRANHLQQYF. CDR3 bases: TGTGCCAGCTCCCCCGACAGGGCAAATCACCTTCAGCAGTACTTC.

This CDR3 is CASSPPTSTDTQYF. The CDR3 DNA sequence: TGTGCCAGCTCACCACCAACTAGCACAGATACGCAGTATTTT. The chain joins TRBV18 to TRBJ2-3; D unresolved. CDR1 and CDR2 from the germline V gene are KGHSH and LQKENI. The V end lost 0 bases, the J end lost 0 bases, and 4 bases lay between the germline ends. This CDR3 comprises 14 residues.

This CDR3 reads CASSVGPTDTQYF. CDR3 DNA: TGTGCCAGCAGCGTAGGGCCGACAGATACGCAGTATTTT. The chain has TRBV9 and TRBJ2-3; the D is unclear. Trimming shortened V by 0 bases and J by 3 bases, and 5 bases separated the two germline ends. This CDR3 is built from 13 residues. Germline V gene lookup returns CDR1 SGDLS and CDR2 YYNGEE. Complete variable domain (other parts from reference TRBV9 and TRBJ2-3): DSGVTQTPKHLITATGQRVTLRCSPRSGDLSVYWYQQSLDQGLQFLIQYYNGEERAKGNILERFSAQQFPDLHSELNLSSLELGDSALYFCASSVGPTDTQYFGPGTRLTVL.

On this clone: An end of the junction differs from the germline gene, which may be a read error. V is TRBV29-1 and J is TRBJ1-2, with D maybe TRBD1 (5 bases). In germline, CDR1 is SQVTM, CDR2 ANQGSEA. The CDR3 runs to 16 residues. The CDR3 is CSVEGAQGRFNYGYTF. The CDR3 nucleotides are TGCAGCGTCGAAGGTGCTCAGGGTCGTTTTAACTATGGCTACACCTTC.

This clone was seen only once. This chain uses TRBV6-6 with TRBJ2-2, with 10 positions matching TRBD1. Germline CDR1 and CDR2: MNHNY and SVGAGI (reference sequence). Trimming removed 10 bases from V and 3 bases from J; junction bases left unmatched: 11. CDR3 length equals 16 residues. The CDR3 region is CATFRGQGSYTGELFF. DNA for the CDR3: TGTGCCACCTTCAGGGGACAGGGGTCTTACACCGGGGAGCTGTTTTTT.

This clone was seen more than once but under ten times. The rearrangement uses TRBV29-1 and TRBJ2-3; maybe TRBD1 (5 bases). Germline loops: CDR1 SQVTM, CDR2 ANQGSEA. This CDR3 region has 13 residues. Trimming left V 1 base short and J 0 bases short, with 5 bases between. CDR3 DNA sequence: TGCAGCGTTGAAGGACAGAGCACAGATACGCAGTATTTT. Residues: CSVEGQSTDTQYF.

The CDR3 reads CASSYLGTTDTQYF. CDR3 DNA sequence: TGTGCCAGCAGTTACCTTGGGACTACAGATACGCAGTATTTT. This sequence joins TRBV6-5 and TRBJ2-3; possible D gene TRBD2, 6 bases. The germline CDR1 and CDR2 sequences are MNHEY and SVGAGI. The CDR3 is 14 residues long. V gave up 2 bases and J gave up 3 bases, with 9 bases separating them.

The chain joins TRBV30 to TRBJ2-3; possible D gene TRBD2, 6 bases. There are 14 residues in the CDR3. Trimming stripped 4 bases from V and 0 bases from J, with 11 bases between. CDR1 is GTSNPN and CDR2 is SVGIG in the germline V gene (reference sequence). The CDR3 bases are TGTGCCTGGACTGGGGGACTTAGCACAGATACGCAGTATTTT. Protein: CAWTGGLSTDTQYF. Using reference TRBV30 and TRBJ2-3 for the parts outside the CDR3, the full variable domain is SQTIHQWPATLVQPVGSPLSLECTVEGTSNPNLYWYRQAAGRGLQLLFYSVGIGQISSEVPQNLSASRPQDRQFILSSKKLLLSDSGFYLCAWTGGLSTDTQYFGPGTRLTVL.